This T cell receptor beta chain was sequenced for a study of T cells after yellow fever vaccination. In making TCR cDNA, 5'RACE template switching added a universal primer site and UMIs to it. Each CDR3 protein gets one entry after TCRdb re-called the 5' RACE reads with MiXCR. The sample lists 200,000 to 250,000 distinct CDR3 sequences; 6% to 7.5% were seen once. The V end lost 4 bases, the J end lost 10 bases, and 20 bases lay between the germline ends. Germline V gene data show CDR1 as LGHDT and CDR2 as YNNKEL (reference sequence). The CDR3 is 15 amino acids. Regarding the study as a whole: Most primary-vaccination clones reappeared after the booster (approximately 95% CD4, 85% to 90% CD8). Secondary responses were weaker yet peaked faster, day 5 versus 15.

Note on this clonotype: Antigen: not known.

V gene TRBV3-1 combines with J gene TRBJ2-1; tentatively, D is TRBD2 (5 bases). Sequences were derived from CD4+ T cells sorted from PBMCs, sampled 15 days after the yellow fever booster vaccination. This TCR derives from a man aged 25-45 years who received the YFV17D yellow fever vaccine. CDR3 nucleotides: TGTGCCAGCAGCCTCGGCGAGGGCGGCGGACGGGAGCAGTTCTTC. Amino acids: CASSLGEGGGREQFF.